The 32 T cell receptor beta chains reported below all come from one sample, sequenced in a study of OX40 agonist ivuxolimab in advanced cancers. The repertoire was sequenced with immunoSEQ multiplex PCR; TCRdb's copy has only in-frame clones and lacks some. The profile covers 37,000 or so clones, with roughly four fifths appearing a single time and about 2% taken by the ten largest. Source: CD4+ or CD8+ T cells sorted from blood, taken in a trial of the OX40 agonist ivuxolimab. The receptors shown here come from an adult with an advanced solid tumor such as melanoma, head and neck, liver or kidney cancer.

The chain employs TRBV6-1 and TRBJ1-1, with 7 bases aligning to TRBD1. Per the germline V gene, CDR1 is MNHNS and CDR2 is SASEGT. The CDR3 has 14 residues. V lost 3 bases to trimming and J lost 2 bases; unmatched junction nucleotides: 3. DNA of the CDR3: TGTGCCAGCAGTGACCGGACAGGCAACACTGAAGCTTTCTTT. Encoded protein: CASSDRTGNTEAFF.

The chain employs TRBV11-3 and TRBJ2-3, with 8 bases lining up with TRBD1. The CDR3 extends over 15 amino acids. CDR1 and CDR2 from the germline V gene are SGHNT and YENEEA. V shed 5 bases, J shed 2 bases, and the junction held 6 bases outside the gene matches. CDR3 sequence reads: CASSAGQDFTDTQYF. Here the CDR3 DNA reads TGTGCCAGCAGCGCGGGACAGGATTTCACAGATACGCAGTATTTT.

On this clone: The junction does not match germline at one end; this may be a read error. This chain joins TRBV28 and TRBJ2-7, with no clear D. The CDR3 extends over 13 amino acids. The germline gives CDR1 MDHEN, CDR2 SYDVKM. The CDR3 DNA follows: TGTGCCAGCAGTTTAAGCGCGGTCTACGGGCAGTACTTC. Protein: CASSLSAVYGQYF.

V usage is TRBV6-4 and J usage is TRBJ2-6, with D unresolved. Trimming took off 5 bases at V and 3 bases at J, with 8 bases between the two ends. The CDR3 runs to 14 residues. CDR1 and CDR2 from the germline V gene are MRHNA and SNTAGT. The CDR3 sequence is CASSSTGGANVLTF. Here the CDR3 DNA reads TGTGCCAGCAGTTCCACTGGTGGGGCCAACGTCCTGACTTTC.

The J gene is TRBJ2-7, the V gene TRBV25-1; D is possibly TRBD1 or TRBD2 (5 bases each). The V end was cut by 1 base, the J end by 9 bases, with 16 bases between. The CDR3 has 14 amino acids. Looked up from germline, CDR1 is MGHDK and CDR2 is SYGVNS. CDR3 DNA sequence: TGTGCCAGCAGTGAATCAAGGACAACTAGTCGGCAGTACTTC. This codes for CASSESRTTSRQYF.

The chain is built from TRBV11-2 and TRBJ2-1, with TRBD1 identical over 9 bases. The CDR3 contains 14 residues. Germline V lookup: CDR1 SGHAT, CDR2 FQNNGV. V dropped 2 bases and J dropped 7; count of bases not matched to a gene: 3. CDR3 protein: CASSLSGQGNEQFF. CDR3 DNA sequence: TGTGCCAGCAGCTTATCCGGACAGGGGAATGAGCAGTTCTTC.

This chain uses TRBV10-3 with TRBJ2-5, with D unresolved. CDR3 length: 14 residues. V was trimmed by 0 bases and J by 8 bases, leaving 13 bases between them. Germline V gene data show CDR1 as ENHRY and CDR2 as SYGVKD. CDR3 nucleotides: TGTGCCATCAGTGAGTCAAGCAGAGCCGTAACCCAGTACTTC. It encodes CAISESSRAVTQYF.

The rearrangement links TRBV5-6 to TRBJ2-5; D may be TRBD2 (5 bases). CDR3 length: 15 amino acids. Germline-derived CDR1 and CDR2 are SGHDT and YYEEEE. V was clipped by 4 bases and J by 2 bases, with 15 bases between them. The CDR3 DNA follows: TGTGCCAGCAGCCCCATGACGAGGGATCAAGAGACCCAGTACTTC. Amino acids: CASSPMTRDQETQYF.

The V gene is TRBV29-1, the J gene TRBJ2-5, with no clear D. Trimming pared 8 bases from V and 4 bases from J, leaving 11 bases between. CDR3 length: 11 residues. Germline lookup yields CDR1 SQVTM and CDR2 ANQGSEA. The CDR3 loop reads CSLGQRETQYF. For the CDR3, the DNA is TGCAGCTTGGGCCAGAGAGAGACCCAGTACTTC.

The chain carries TRBV21-1 and TRBJ1-5; the table names TRBD1, a call not compared with the DNA. TRBV21-1 is designated a pseudogene. This CDR3 contains 13 residues. CDR3 nucleotide sequence: TGTGCCAGCATCGGACAGGGAGAGCAGCCCCAGCATTTT. Amino acids: CASIGQGEQPQHF.

The chain links TRBV19 to TRBJ2-1; weak D call: TRBD2 (6 bases). CDR1 is LNHDA, CDR2 SQIVND, per germline (reference sequence). The V gene lost 1 base and the J gene lost 0 bases, with 10 bases spanning the gap. CDR3 size: 16 residues. The CDR3 protein is CASSIGGVLSYNEQFF. The CDR3, as DNA: TGTGCCAGTAGTATAGGGGGGGTACTCTCCTACAATGAGCAGTTCTTC.

The V and J genes are TRBV30 and TRBJ1-5, with a tentative D call TRBD1 (5 bases). V gave up 4 bases and J gave up 0 bases, with 7 bases separating them. CDR1 is GTSNPN and CDR2 is SVGIG in the germline V gene (reference sequence). CDR3 length equals 13 residues. The CDR3: CAWTQDSNQPQHF. The CDR3 bases are TGTGCCTGGACACAGGATAGCAATCAGCCCCAGCATTTT.

This chain connects TRBV18 to TRBJ2-5, with 7 bases matching TRBD1. Trimming at V came to 4 bases and at J to 2 bases, leaving 7 bases not matched to a gene. CDR3 length: 15 residues. Per germline, CDR1 KGHSH and CDR2 LQKENI. The CDR3 DNA reads as TGTGCCAGCTCACGCTACAGGGGTTTACAAGAGACCCAGTACTTC. This gives the protein CASSRYRGLQETQYF.

The table lists this clone with a count of one. This chain joins TRBV14 and TRBJ2-1, with unresolved D. The germline V gene has CDR1 SGHDN and CDR2 FVKESK. V dropped 0 bases and J dropped 1 base, with 19 bases sitting between them. This CDR3 has 19 residues. The DNA of the CDR3 is TGTGCCAGCAGCCAAGAAGGTAGGAGCGCGCGAAGGTCCTACAATGAGCAGTTCTTC. This sequence encodes CASSQEGRSARRSYNEQFF.

This clone has a handful of counts. The chain carries TRBV4-1 and TRBJ1-4; 7 bases agree with TRBD1. The CDR3 loop spans 14 amino acids. After removal of 2 bases from V and 8 bases from J, the junction contained 5 bases not matched to a gene. Germline V lookup: CDR1 MGHRA, CDR2 YSYEKL. The CDR3 reads CASSQRQGMEKLFF. Here the CDR3 DNA reads TGCGCCAGCAGCCAACGACAGGGAATGGAAAAACTGTTTTTT.

The chain recombines TRBV14 with TRBJ2-3; weak D call: TRBD1 (5 bases). Germline V gives CDR1 SGHDN, CDR2 FVKESK. V shed 4 bases and J shed 4 bases, with 18 bases lying between them. CDR3 length: 16 residues. The CDR3 region is CASSPSGFVLSDTQYF. Here the CDR3 DNA reads TGTGCCAGCAGCCCTTCAGGGTTTGTGCTCTCAGATACGCAGTATTTT.

The chain couples TRBV25-1 to TRBJ2-7, with unresolved D. The CDR3 has 12 amino acids. Trimming removed 4 bases from V and 6 bases from J, with 10 bases in between. Germline V CDR1 and CDR2: MGHDK, SYGVNS. DNA for the CDR3: TGTGCCAGCAGTGGGACCGGCAGCGAGCAGTACTTC. Translation gives CASSGTGSEQYF.

The chain is built from TRBV19 and TRBJ2-3; D not certain. The CDR3 covers 13 residues. V was shortened by 8 bases and J by 0 bases, with 9 bases between the two germline ends. Per the germline V gene, CDR1 is LNHDA and CDR2 is SQIVND (reference sequence). CDR3 residues: CASPRPSTDTQYF. DNA of the CDR3: TGTGCCAGTCCCAGACCTAGCACAGATACGCAGTATTTT.

The chain has TRBV19 and TRBJ2-4; D gene uncertain. Germline V gene sequence: CDR1 LNHDA, CDR2 SQIVND (reference sequence). The CDR3 runs to 15 residues. V gave up 10 bases and J gave up 0 bases, with 16 bases separating them. Here the CDR3 DNA reads TGTGCCACCAAAGCATACAGCCAAGCCAAAAACATTCAGTACTTC. It encodes CATKAYSQAKNIQYF.

This chain connects TRBV21-1 to TRBJ2-6; TRBD2 is the table's D call and was not checked against the DNA. TRBV21-1 is recorded as a pseudogene. This CDR3 region has 17 residues. CDR3 DNA sequence: TGTGCCAGCAGCAAAGCGCCCCGGGGGACTGGGGCCAACGTCCTGACTTTC. Translation: CASSKAPRGTGANVLTF.

This rearrangement joins TRBV7-8 to TRBJ2-1, with 7 positions matching TRBD2. The J segment lost 4 bases and the V segment lost 3 bases, leaving 6 bases of the junction unmatched. From germline, CDR1 is SGHVS and CDR2 FQNEAQ. The CDR3 consists of 15 residues. CDR3 in DNA: TGTGCCAGCAGCTTTTACAGCGGGAAGTACAATGAGCAGTTCTTC. Its translation is CASSFYSGKYNEQFF.

The chain employs TRBV7-9 and TRBJ1-2; 9 bases are shared with TRBD1. Losses at the gene ends were 0 bases for V and 9 bases for J; bases not matched to a gene: 8. Germline V gives CDR1 SEHNR, CDR2 FQNEAQ (reference sequence). The CDR3 is 15 amino acids. This CDR3 reads CASSLAQGTGRRYTF. The CDR3 DNA reads as TGTGCCAGCAGCTTAGCACAGGGGACAGGGAGGCGCTACACCTTC.

This sequence joins TRBV6-1 and TRBJ1-3; D is uncertain. V lost 8 bases and J lost 1, with 9 bases in between. The length of the CDR3 is 13 residues. From germline, CDR1 is MNHNS and CDR2 SASEGT. This CDR3 reads CASRRFSGNTIYF. The DNA for the CDR3 is TGTGCCAGCCGGAGGTTTTCTGGAAACACCATATATTTT.

This sequence joins TRBV28 and TRBJ1-2; D remains unclear. CDR1 and CDR2 (germline): MDHEN, SYDVKM. V was shortened by 4 bases and J by 8 bases, with 14 bases between the two germline ends. The CDR3 consists of 13 residues. The CDR3 reads CASSSTFSGGYTF. CDR3 coding DNA: TGTGCCAGCAGTTCGACCTTCTCGGGGGGCTACACCTTC.

The chain joins TRBV21-1 to TRBJ1-4; TRBD1 reflects the table's D call only, with no check against the DNA. TRBV21-1 is a recognized pseudogene. This CDR3 is 13 amino acids long. CDR3 sequence: CASLGQGGEKLFF. The CDR3 nucleotides are TGTGCCAGCTTGGGACAGGGGGGGGAAAAACTGTTTTTT.

The gene calls are TRBV5-1 and TRBJ2-1; 9 positions agree with TRBD1. The V gene end was trimmed by 4 bases and the J gene end by 0 bases; junction bases not matched to a gene: 11. The germline CDR1 and CDR2 sequences are SGHRS and YFSETQ. The CDR3 runs to 18 residues. In DNA, the CDR3 is TGCGCCAGCAGCCATCAGACAGGGGGACCAGGCTCCTACAATGAGCAGTTCTTC. Translating gives CASSHQTGGPGSYNEQFF.

The chain combines TRBV19 with TRBJ1-4; 9 bases line up with TRBD1. V was clipped by 8 bases and J by 8 bases; unmatched bases: 9. The CDR3 covers 14 residues. Germline assignment: CDR1 LNHDA and CDR2 SQIVND (reference sequence). The CDR3 nucleotides read TGTGCCAGTCGCACAGGGGGCAGGTGGGAAAAACTGTTTTTT. Amino acids: CASRTGGRWEKLFF.

The CDR3 DNA follows: TGTGCCAGCTCTAGGCAGGGGGCGACTTCGTATGGCTACACCTTC. Amino acids: CASSRQGATSYGYTF. The chain carries TRBV6-1 and TRBJ1-2, with 8 bases that match TRBD1. CDR1 is MNHNS and CDR2 is SASEGT in the germline V gene. V lost 8 bases to trimming and J lost 5 bases; unmatched junction nucleotides: 13. The CDR3 is 15 residues long.

The chain uses TRBV11-3 and TRBJ2-3; perhaps TRBD1 as D (5 bases). Germline V lookup: CDR1 SGHNT, CDR2 YENEEA. Trimming shortened V by 8 bases and J by 0 bases, and 15 bases separated the two germline ends. The CDR3 is made up of 15 amino acids. CDR3 amino acids: CASRPRTSSTDTQYF. The CDR3 region has the DNA TGTGCCAGCCGTCCTCGGACATCTAGCACAGATACGCAGTATTTT.

This clone was observed a few times. The chain uses TRBV4-1 and TRBJ1-6; TRBD1 agrees at 9 bases. Trimming cost V 4 bases and J 0 bases; bases outside gene matches: 19. CDR1 MGHRA and CDR2 YSYEKL come from the germline V gene. The CDR3 consists of 22 residues. CDR3 in DNA: TGCGCCAGCAGCCTATCTGCCCCTCAGGGACAGGGTAAAATCTCCTATAATTCACCCCTCCACTTT. Translated, it gives CASSLSAPQGQGKISYNSPLHF.

The chain uses TRBV11-2 and TRBJ2-2, with D uncertain. CDR1 is SGHAT and CDR2 is FQNNGV in the germline V gene. V lost 1 base, J lost 3 bases, and 6 bases lay in between. The CDR3 is 14 amino acids. The CDR3 is CASSLAGYTGELFF. The CDR3 coding sequence is TGTGCCAGCAGCTTAGCCGGGTACACCGGGGAGCTGTTTTTT.

The rearrangement links TRBV19 to TRBJ2-6; no reliable D call. The V gene's germline CDR1 is LNHDA and CDR2 SQIVND (reference sequence). Trimming removed 7 bases from V and 0 bases from J, with 13 bases in between. CDR3 length: 16 residues. The CDR3, as DNA: TGTGCCAGTACCCCCGCCCACAACTCTGGGGCCAACGTCCTGACTTTC. Translating it yields CASTPAHNSGANVLTF.